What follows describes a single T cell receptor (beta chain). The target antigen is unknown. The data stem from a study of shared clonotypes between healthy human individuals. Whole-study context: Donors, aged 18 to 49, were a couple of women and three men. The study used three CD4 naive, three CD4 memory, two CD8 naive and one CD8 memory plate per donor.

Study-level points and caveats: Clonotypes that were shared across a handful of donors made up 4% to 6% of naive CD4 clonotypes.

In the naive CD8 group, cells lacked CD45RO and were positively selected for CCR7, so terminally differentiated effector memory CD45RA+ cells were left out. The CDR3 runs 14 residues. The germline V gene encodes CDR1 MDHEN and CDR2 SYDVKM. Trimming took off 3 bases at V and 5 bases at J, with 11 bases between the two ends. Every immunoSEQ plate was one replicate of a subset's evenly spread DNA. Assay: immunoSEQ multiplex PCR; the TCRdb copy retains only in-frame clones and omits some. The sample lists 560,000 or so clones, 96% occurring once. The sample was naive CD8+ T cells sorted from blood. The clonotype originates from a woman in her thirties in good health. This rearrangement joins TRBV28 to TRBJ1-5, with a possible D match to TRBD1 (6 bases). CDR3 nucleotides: TGTGCCAGCAGTTTGGACAGAGCCCATCAGCCCCAGCATTTT. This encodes CASSLDRAHQPQHF.